Detailed here is one T cell receptor beta chain. Its antigen has not been determined. No base quality values were provided; no much bigger clone lies one nucleotide off. The sample comes from a study of blood T cell repertoires in COVID-19 (TCRdb year 2020). In terms of the full investigation: Collaborator samples came from the United States, Italy and Spain and covered acute and convalescent phases of COVID-19. The repertoires were released in a freely available public database meant as a resource for research on the immune response to SARS-CoV-2. Nearly every sample came with metadata listing a de-identified subject ID, COVID-19 status, age in years and sex. The samples were drawn from the first 160 participants of the ongoing ImmuneRACE study and from over 950 subjects provided by 6 global collaborators. Where HLA class I and class II types were available, the types were taken from metadata supplied by the sample provider, not from assay-based typing. The dataset comprised deeply sampled blood TCRbeta repertoires from subjects exposed to, actively infected with, or recovered from COVID-19. The material from the prospective study consisted of cDNA or gDNA derived from T cells, B-cell-depleted T cells, or PBMCs. The full study reports these points: The quantity of clinical and demographic metadata differed by source and by participant and was supplied without curation.

The CDR3 runs 15 amino acids, cysteine and phenylalanine included. Only the CDR3 part of the read is kept: 45 bases, read in frame from the first base. The germline V gene yields MRHNA for CDR1 and SNTAGT for CDR2. V gives up 6 bases and J gives up 5 bases, and the segment between their germline ends measures 18 bases. Whole blood was collected in K2EDTA tubes by collaborating institutions according to the institutions' own protocols. For TCRbeta analysis, collaborators shipped samples as frozen whole blood, isolated PBMCs, or DNA extracted from either of those sample types. The immunoSEQ Assay, a bias-controlled multiplex PCR, was used to amplify TCRbeta CDR3 regions from genomic DNA. From the authors' description of their analysis: Nucleated cell counts per sample were estimated from amplification of reference gene primers within the assay. To quantify the absolute abundance of each unique TCRbeta CDR3 rearrangement, sequence reads were collapsed and filtered. For each sample, productive Simpson clonality was calculated as the square root of Simpson's diversity index over productive rearrangements. As stored in TCRdb, this immuneACCESS dataset retains in-frame rearrangements with V and J assigned. A fraction of the clones does not appear; measured against another copy, unresolved V genes explain less than half of the discrepancy, and the remainder lacks a known reason. V, J and clone size are taken as reported in that table, and D and trimming were inferred from the DNA itself. The sample data list about 120,000 clones, and around 90% of these were observed just once. Roughly 4.9% of the sample comes from the top ten.

The sample was peripheral blood. The rearranged chain carries TRBV6-4 and TRBJ2-3; the best D guess is TRBD2, with 6 bases matching. The receptor's source is a human donor in a cohort sampled during active COVID-19. The CDR3 amino acid sequence is: CASSGAGSLRDTQYF. The sequenced DNA: TGTGCCAGCAGCGGGGCGGGATCGCTGAGAGATACGCAGTATTTT.